Listed here are 3 T cell receptor beta chains from one sample, sequenced in a study of control samples from healthy donors and cancer patients. Repertoires were generated with immunoSEQ multiplex PCR, while TCRdb's copy carries only in-frame clones and drops some. The table has 200,000 or so clones, 85% to 95% seen once; the top ten hold about 1.4%. The specimen was blood. These receptors were taken from a man aged 50 or older in good health.

The genes are TRBV5-5 and TRBJ2-5; D perhaps matches TRBD1 (6 bases). Germline V gene sequence: CDR1 SGHKS, CDR2 YYEKEE (reference sequence). CDR3 length: 13 amino acids. V shed 4 bases and J shed 4 bases, with 11 bases lying between them. For the CDR3, the DNA is TGTGCCAGCAGCGGGGACATACGAGAGACCCAGTACTTC. It yields the protein CASSGDIRETQYF.

The chain links TRBV3-1 (or the pseudogene TRBV3-2) to TRBJ2-5; 7 bases map to TRBD2. The length of the CDR3 is 16 residues. Germline V gene data show CDR1 as LGHDT and CDR2 as YNNKEL (reference sequence). The V segment lost 1 base and the J segment 1 base; nucleotides outside the gene matches: 6. Written as DNA, the CDR3 is TGTGCCAGCAGCCAAGGGGGGGGAAGGCCCCAAGAGACCCAGTACTTC. It is translated as CASSQGGGRPQETQYF.

This clone occurred once. The chain combines TRBV9 with TRBJ1-2; D ambiguous. Germline CDR1 is SGDLS and CDR2 is YYNGEE. CDR3 length equals 15 residues. V was cut by 4 bases and J by 0 bases, with 13 bases left in between. This chain's CDR3 is CASSPTRGTNYGYTF. CDR3 DNA sequence: TGTGCCAGCAGCCCAACCAGAGGGACTAACTATGGCTACACCTTC.